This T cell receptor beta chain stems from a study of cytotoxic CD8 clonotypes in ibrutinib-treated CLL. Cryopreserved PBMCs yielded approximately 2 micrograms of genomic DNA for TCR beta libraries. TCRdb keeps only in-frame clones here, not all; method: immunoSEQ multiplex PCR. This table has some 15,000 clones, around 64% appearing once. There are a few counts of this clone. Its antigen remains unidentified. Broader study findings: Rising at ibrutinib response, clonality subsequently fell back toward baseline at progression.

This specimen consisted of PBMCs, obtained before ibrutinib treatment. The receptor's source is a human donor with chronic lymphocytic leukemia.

The CDR3 sequence is CASRGGPGYTF. The CDR3, as DNA: TGTGCCAGCAGGGGCGGCCCGGGCTACACCTTC. The chain is built from TRBV25-1 and TRBJ1-2, with D unresolved. CDR1 is MGHDK and CDR2 is SYGVNS in the germline V gene. Trimming stripped 6 bases from V and 8 bases from J, with 10 bases between. CDR3 length: 11 residues.